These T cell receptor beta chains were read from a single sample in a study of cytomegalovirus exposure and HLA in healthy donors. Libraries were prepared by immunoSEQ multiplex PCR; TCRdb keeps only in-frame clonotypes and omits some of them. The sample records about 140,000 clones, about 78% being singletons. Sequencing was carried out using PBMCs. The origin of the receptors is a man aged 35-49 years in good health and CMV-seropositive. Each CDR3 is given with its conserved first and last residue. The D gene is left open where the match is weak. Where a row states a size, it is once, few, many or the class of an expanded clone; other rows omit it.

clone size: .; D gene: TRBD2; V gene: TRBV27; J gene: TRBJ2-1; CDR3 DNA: TGTGCCAGCAGTTTACGGACTAGCGGGAGTATTGGCTCCTACAATGAGCAGTTCTTC; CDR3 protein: CASSLRTSGSIGSYNEQFF
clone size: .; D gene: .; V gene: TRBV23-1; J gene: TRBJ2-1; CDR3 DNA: TGCGCCAGCAGTCAACCCCACAGGGACAATGAGCAGTTCTTC; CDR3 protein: CASSQPHRDNEQFF
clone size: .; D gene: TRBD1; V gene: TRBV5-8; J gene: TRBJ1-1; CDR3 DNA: TGTGCCAGCAGACATTCGCCCGGGACAGGGGGCACTGAAGCTTTCTTT; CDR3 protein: CASRHSPGTGGTEAFF
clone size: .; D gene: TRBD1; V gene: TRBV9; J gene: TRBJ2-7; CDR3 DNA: TGTGCCAGCAGCGTAGCTGGACAGGTATACGAGCAGTACTTC; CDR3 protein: CASSVAGQVYEQYF
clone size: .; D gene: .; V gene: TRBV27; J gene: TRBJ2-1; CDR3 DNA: TGTGCCAGCAGGTGGGGGGGCTCGGGCAATGAGCAGTTCTTC; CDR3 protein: CASRWGGSGNEQFF
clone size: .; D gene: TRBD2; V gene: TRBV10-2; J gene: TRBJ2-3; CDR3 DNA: TGCGCCAGCAGGAGGTCCAGCGGGAACACAGATACGCAGTATTTT; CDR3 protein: CASRRSSGNTDTQYF
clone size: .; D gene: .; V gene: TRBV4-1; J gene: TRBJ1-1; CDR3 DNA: TGCGCCAGCAGCCAAGTAGCGGGTTTACTCAGCACTGAAGCTTTCTTT; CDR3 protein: CASSQVAGLLSTEAFF
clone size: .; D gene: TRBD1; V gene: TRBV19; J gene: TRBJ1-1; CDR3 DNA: TGTGCCAATAGAGGACAGGTGAACACTGAAGCTTTCTTT; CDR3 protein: CANRGQVNTEAFF
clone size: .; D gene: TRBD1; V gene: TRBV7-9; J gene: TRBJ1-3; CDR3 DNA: TGTGCCAGCAGCTTAGGACAGGGGAATGGAAACACCATATATTTT; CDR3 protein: CASSLGQGNGNTIYF
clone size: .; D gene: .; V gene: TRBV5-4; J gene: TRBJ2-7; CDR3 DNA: TGTGCCAGCAGCACACAGGGATACGAGCAGTACTTC; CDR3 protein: CASSTQGYEQYF
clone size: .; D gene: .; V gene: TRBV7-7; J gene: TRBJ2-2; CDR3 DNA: TGTGCTAGCAGCTTAGCGCAGGGCGCCGGGGAGCTGTTTTTT; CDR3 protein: CASSLAQGAGELFF
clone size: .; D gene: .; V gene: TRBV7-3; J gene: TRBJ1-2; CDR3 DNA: TGTGCCAGCAGCCCCCGGCGGGGAGGAGGCTATGGCTACACCTTC; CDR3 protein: CASSPRRGGGYGYTF
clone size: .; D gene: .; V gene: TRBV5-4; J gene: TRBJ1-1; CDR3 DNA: TGTGCCAGCAGCCCGCGGGGCACTGAAGCTTTCTTT; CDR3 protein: CASSPRGTEAFF
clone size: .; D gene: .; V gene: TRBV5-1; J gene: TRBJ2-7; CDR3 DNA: TGCGCCAGCAGCTTGGGGCAGGGAATGGGCGAGCAGTACTTC; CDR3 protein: CASSLGQGMGEQYF
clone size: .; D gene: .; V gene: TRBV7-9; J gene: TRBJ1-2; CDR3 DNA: TGTGCCAGCAGCTTAGAAGCGGGGAACTATGGCTACACCTTC; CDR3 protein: CASSLEAGNYGYTF
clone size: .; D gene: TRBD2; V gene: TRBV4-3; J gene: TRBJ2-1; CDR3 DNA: TGCGCCAGCAGCCAGGGCGGGAGGGCCGGCAATGAGCAGTTCTTC; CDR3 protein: CASSQGGRAGNEQFF
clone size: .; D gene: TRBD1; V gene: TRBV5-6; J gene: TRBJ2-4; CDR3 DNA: TGTGCCAGCAGCCCGCAGGGGGCGGACATTCAGTACTTC; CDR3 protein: CASSPQGADIQYF
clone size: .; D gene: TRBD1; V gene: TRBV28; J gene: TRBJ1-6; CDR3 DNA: TGTGCCAGCAGGACGAGACAGGGGGCCCTTTCACCCCTCCACTTT; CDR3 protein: CASRTRQGALSPLHF
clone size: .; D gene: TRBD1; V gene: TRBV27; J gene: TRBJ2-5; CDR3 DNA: TGTGCCAGCAGGATGACAGGGCAGGAGACCCAGTACTTC; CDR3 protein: CASRMTGQETQYF
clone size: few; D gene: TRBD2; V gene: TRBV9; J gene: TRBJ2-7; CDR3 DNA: TGTGCCAGCAGCTCTAGAGCGGGGGGTTCCTACGAGCAGTACTTC; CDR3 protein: CASSSRAGGSYEQYF
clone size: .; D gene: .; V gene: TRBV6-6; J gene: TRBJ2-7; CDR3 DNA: TGTGCCAGCAGCCAAACAGGGAACGAGCAGTACTTC; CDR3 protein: CASSQTGNEQYF
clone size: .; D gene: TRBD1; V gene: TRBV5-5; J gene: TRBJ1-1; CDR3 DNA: TGTGCCAGCAGCTTGGCCGGACAGGGCGACACTGAAGCTTTCTTT; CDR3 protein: CASSLAGQGDTEAFF
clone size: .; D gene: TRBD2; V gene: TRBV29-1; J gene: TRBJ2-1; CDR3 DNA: TGCAGCGAAGCAGCGGGGGGAAATGAGCAGTTCTTC; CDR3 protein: CSEAAGGNEQFF
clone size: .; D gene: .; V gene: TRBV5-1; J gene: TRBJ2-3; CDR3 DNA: TGCGCCAGCAGCTTGGCCCCAGGGCTCCCTAGCACAGATACGCAGTATTTT; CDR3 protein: CASSLAPGLPSTDTQYF
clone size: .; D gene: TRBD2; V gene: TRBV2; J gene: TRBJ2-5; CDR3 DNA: TGTGCCAGCAGAAAGATAGCGGGAGGGCAAGAGACCCAGTACTTC; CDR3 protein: CASRKIAGGQETQYF
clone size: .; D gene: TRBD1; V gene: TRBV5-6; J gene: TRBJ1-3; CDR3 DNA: TGTGCCAGCAGCCTGGGACAGCTCTCTGGAAACACCATATATTTT; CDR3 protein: CASSLGQLSGNTIYF
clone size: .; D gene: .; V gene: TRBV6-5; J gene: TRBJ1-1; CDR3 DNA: TGTGCCAGCAGCTCGAGGGGGGGAAACACTGAAGCTTTCTTT; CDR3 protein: CASSSRGGNTEAFF
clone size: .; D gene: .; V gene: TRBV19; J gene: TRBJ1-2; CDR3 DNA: TGTGCCAGTAGTATCGCGAGGAGAGCTAACTATGGCTACACCTTC; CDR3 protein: CASSIARRANYGYTF
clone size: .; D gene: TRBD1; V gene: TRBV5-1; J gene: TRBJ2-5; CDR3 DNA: TGCGCCAGCAGCTTGGGACAGGGGAGAATCCAAGAGACCCAGTACTTC; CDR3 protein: CASSLGQGRIQETQYF
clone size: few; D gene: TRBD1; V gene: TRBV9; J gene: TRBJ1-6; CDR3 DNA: TGTGCCAGCAGCCTATCACCAGGGGGAATTTCACCCCTCCACTTT; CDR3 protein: CASSLSPGGISPLHF
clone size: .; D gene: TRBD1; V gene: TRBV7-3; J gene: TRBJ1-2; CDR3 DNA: TGTGCCAGCAGCCCAGGGGGGCCCACCACCTACACCTTC; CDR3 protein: CASSPGGPTTYTF
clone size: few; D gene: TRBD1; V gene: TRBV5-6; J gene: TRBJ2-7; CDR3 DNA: TGTGCCAGCAGCTTGGACCGCGGACAGGGTGGCGACGAGCAGTACTTC; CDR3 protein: CASSLDRGQGGDEQYF
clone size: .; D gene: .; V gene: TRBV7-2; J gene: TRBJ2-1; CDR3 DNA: TGTGCCAGCAGCTTAGGGCTAGGTCGGGATGAGCAGTTCTTC; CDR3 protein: CASSLGLGRDEQFF
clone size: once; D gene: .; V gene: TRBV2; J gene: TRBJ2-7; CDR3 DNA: TGTGCCAGCAGTGAACGCTATGTCCGGACAGAGGGTAGCGAGCAGTACTTC; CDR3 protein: CASSERYVRTEGSEQYF
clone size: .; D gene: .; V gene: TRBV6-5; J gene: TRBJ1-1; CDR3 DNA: TGTGCCAGCAGTTACGACAGTTGGAACACTGAAGCTTTCTTT; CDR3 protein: CASSYDSWNTEAFF
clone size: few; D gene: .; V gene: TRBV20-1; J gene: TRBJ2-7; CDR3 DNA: TGCAGTGCTAGCGGGAGAGGCGAGCAGTACTTC; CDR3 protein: CSASGRGEQYF
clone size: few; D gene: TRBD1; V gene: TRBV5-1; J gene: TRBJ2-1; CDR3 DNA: TGCGCCAGCAGCTTGAGACAGGGGTGGGGTGAGCAGTTCTTC; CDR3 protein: CASSLRQGWGEQFF
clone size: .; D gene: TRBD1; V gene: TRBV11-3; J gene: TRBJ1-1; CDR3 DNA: TGTGCCAGCAGCTTACCCGGACAGGAGAAAGAAGCTTTCTTT; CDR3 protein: CASSLPGQEKEAFF
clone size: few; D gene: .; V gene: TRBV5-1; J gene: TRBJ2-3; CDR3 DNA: TGCGCCAGCAGCTTGGGGGCGGGGAACACAGATACGCAGTATTTT; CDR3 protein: CASSLGAGNTDTQYF
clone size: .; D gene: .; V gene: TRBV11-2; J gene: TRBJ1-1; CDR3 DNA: TGTGCCAGCAGCCGCAGAGCAGGGAACACTGAAGCTTTCTTT; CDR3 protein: CASSRRAGNTEAFF
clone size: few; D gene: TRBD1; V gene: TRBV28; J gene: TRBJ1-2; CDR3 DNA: TGTGCCAGCAGTTCAACTAGGACAGGGGCCTATGGCTACACCTTC; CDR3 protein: CASSSTRTGAYGYTF
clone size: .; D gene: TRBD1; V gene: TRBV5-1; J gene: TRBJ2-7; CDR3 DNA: TGCGCCAGCAGCTTGAGAACAGGGGTCTCCCCCTCCGAGCAGTACTTC; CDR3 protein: CASSLRTGVSPSEQYF
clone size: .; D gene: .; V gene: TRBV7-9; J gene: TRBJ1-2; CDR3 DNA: TGTGCCAGCAGCGCGCGGACAGTGCCTACGCCTAACTATGGCTACACCTTC; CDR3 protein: CASSARTVPTPNYGYTF
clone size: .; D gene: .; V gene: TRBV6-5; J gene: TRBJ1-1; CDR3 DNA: TGTGCCAGCAGTTGGACAAGACAGAACACTGAAGCTTTCTTT; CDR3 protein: CASSWTRQNTEAFF
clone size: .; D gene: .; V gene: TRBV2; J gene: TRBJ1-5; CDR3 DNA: TGTGCCAGCAGTGAAGGGTCCCCGAACCGGAATCAGCCCCAGCATTTT; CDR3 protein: CASSEGSPNRNQPQHF
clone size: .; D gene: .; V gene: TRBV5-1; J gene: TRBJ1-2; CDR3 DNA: TGCGCCAGCAGCCCCTCTACAGGGACTGGCTACACCTTC; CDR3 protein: CASSPSTGTGYTF
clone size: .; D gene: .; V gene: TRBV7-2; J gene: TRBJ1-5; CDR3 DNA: TGTGCCAGCAGCTTAGGGACACTCTATCAGCCCCAGCATTTT; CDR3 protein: CASSLGTLYQPQHF
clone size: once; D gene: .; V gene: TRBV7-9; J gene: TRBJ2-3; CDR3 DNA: TGTGCCAGCAGCTTATTTAGGACTCAGGAAGATACGCAGTATTTT; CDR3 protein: CASSLFRTQEDTQYF
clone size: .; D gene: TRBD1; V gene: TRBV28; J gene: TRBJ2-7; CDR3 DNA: TGTGCCAGCAGTGTCGGGACAGGATTCTACGAGCAGTACTTC; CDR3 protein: CASSVGTGFYEQYF
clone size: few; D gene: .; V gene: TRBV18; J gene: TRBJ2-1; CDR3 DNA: TGTGCCAGCTCAATCCAACTAGGGGGTGAGCAGTTCTTC; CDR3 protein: CASSIQLGGEQFF
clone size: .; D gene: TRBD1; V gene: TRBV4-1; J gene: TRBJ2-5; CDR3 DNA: TGCGCCAGCAGCCATGACAGGGAACAGAGCGATGCGGCAGAGACCCAGTACTTC; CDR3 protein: CASSHDREQSDAAETQYF